This TCR beta chain was retrieved from a study of cytomegalovirus exposure and HLA in healthy donors. TCRdb keeps only in-frame clones here, not all; method: immunoSEQ multiplex PCR. Altogether approximately 58,000 clones are present, over 75% being singletons, with the ten largest covering approximately 2%. CDR3 length: 16 amino acids. Germline V gene data show CDR1 as MGHRA and CDR2 as YSYEKL. Unmatched junction bases numbered 7, after V lost 4 bases and J lost 7 bases. This clonotype was obtained from a woman aged 25 to 45 in good health and CMV-seronegative. The sample comprised PBMCs. The chain combines TRBV4-1 with TRBJ2-1; TRBD2 agrees at 13 bases. The chain's CDR3 is CASSRGTSGKGNEQFF. For the CDR3, the DNA is TGCGCCAGCAGCCGGGGGACTAGCGGGAAAGGTAATGAGCAGTTCTTC.